These T cell receptor beta chains were read from a single sample in a study of a mutant IDH1 vaccine in newly diagnosed glioma. These receptors have no known antigen. Profiled with immunoSEQ multiplex PCR; TCRdb holds only in-frame clones, not every one. The sample holds approximately 58,000 clones, around 86% seen once. The sample was PBMCs, taken from a glioma patient whose treatment included an IDH1 peptide vaccine. The receptor source for this set is a man aged 25-45 years with glioma. CDR3s include the opening cysteine and the closing phenylalanine or tryptophan. Each record gives: D gene, V gene, J gene, clone size, CDR3 protein, CDR3 DNA. The D gene is left open where the match is weak. Not every row has a clone size; where given, it reads once, few, many or a size class.

.	TRBV4-1	TRBJ1-3	.	CASSQDSEPWENTIYF	TGCGCCAGCAGCCAAGATTCAGAACCGTGGGAGAACACCATATATTTT
.	TRBV5-1	TRBJ1-6	.	CASSLAAADNSPLHF	TGCGCCAGCAGCTTGGCCGCTGCAGATAATTCACCCCTCCACTTT
.	TRBV28	TRBJ1-4	.	CASKSNEKLFF	TGTGCCAGCAAAAGTAATGAAAAACTGTTTTTT
.	TRBV14	TRBJ2-7	.	CYRMRQYF	TGTTATCGCATGCGGCAGTACTTC
.	TRBV5-1	TRBJ2-7	.	CASSWGSEQYF	TGCGCCAGCAGCTGGGGTTCCGAGCAGTACTTC
.	TRBV5-1	TRBJ2-2	few	CASSSYWGLGGELFF	TGCGCCAGCAGCTCCTATTGGGGCTTGGGCGGGGAGCTGTTTTTT
.	TRBV29-1	TRBJ2-4	.	CSVEGQTKNIQYF	TGCAGCGTCGAAGGACAGACCAAAAACATTCAGTACTTC
TRBD2	TRBV5-4	TRBJ2-1	.	CASSLESGGAHEQFF	TGTGCCAGCAGCTTGGAGAGCGGGGGGGCACATGAGCAGTTCTTC
.	TRBV7-9	TRBJ1-2	.	CASSLRAGTDYGYTF	TGTGCCAGCAGCTTAAGGGCGGGGACGGACTATGGCTACACCTTC
.	TRBV6-1	TRBJ1-1	.	CASSEVEVSEAFF	TGTGCCAGCAGTGAGGTGGAGGTGTCTGAAGCTTTCTTT
TRBD1	TRBV11-2	TRBJ2-7	.	CASSFGTGRSVRYEQYF	TGTGCCAGCAGCTTCGGGACAGGAAGGTCGGTACGGTACGAGCAGTACTTC
TRBD1	TRBV4-1	TRBJ1-6	.	CASSQYDRGNSPLHF	TGCGCCAGCAGCCAATACGACAGGGGAAATTCACCCCTCCACTTT
TRBD1	TRBV7-8	TRBJ1-3	.	CASRSQPGQGFSGNTIYF	TGTGCCAGCAGGTCTCAACCGGGACAGGGTTTCTCTGGAAACACCATATATTTT
.	TRBV6-5	TRBJ1-2	.	CASRGPGRTNYGYTF	TGTGCCAGCCGGGGTCCGGGACGGACTAACTATGGCTACACCTTC
TRBD2	TRBV7-9	TRBJ2-5	.	CASSPGLAGGQETQYF	TGTGCCAGCAGCCCGGGACTAGCGGGGGGCCAAGAGACCCAGTACTTC
.	TRBV18	TRBJ1-2	few	CASSPGSGAGYTF	TGTGCCAGCTCACCAGGGTCCGGGGCTGGCTACACCTTC
.	TRBV4-1	TRBJ1-6	few	CASSLVGPGLGSPLHF	TGCGCCAGCAGCCTCGTAGGGCCAGGGTTAGGGTCACCCCTCCACTTT
.	TRBV9	TRBJ2-1	.	CASSVGDGYNEQFF	TGTGCCAGCAGCGTGGGGGACGGATACAATGAGCAGTTCTTC
TRBD2	TRBV6-6	TRBJ2-2	.	CASSRLAGGTGELFF	TGTGCCAGCAGCCGACTAGCGGGGGGGACCGGGGAGCTGTTTTTT
TRBD1	TRBV5-4	TRBJ2-5	.	CASSLRGQGEETQYF	TGTGCCAGCAGCTTGAGGGGACAGGGGGAAGAGACCCAGTACTTC
TRBD1	TRBV9	TRBJ2-5	.	CASSTWTGGTGETQYF	TGTGCCAGCAGCACCTGGACAGGGGGCACAGGAGAGACCCAGTACTTC
.	TRBV18	TRBJ2-3	once	CASSPRGGAMSTDTQYF	TGTGCCAGCTCACCGCGCGGCGGGGCTATGAGCACAGATACGCAGTATTTT
.	TRBV11-2	TRBJ1-5	.	CASSSGQPGNQPQHF	TGTGCCAGCAGCTCAGGACAGCCAGGCAATCAGCCCCAGCATTTT
.	TRBV6-4	TRBJ1-4	.	CASTGTRLRQNEKLFF	TGTGCCAGCACCGGGACTAGACTCCGACAAAATGAAAAACTGTTTTTT
.	TRBV5-6	TRBJ2-6	.	CASSFRPQSSGANVLTF	TGTGCCAGCAGCTTCAGACCCCAGAGCTCTGGGGCCAACGTCCTGACTTTC
.	TRBV25-1	TRBJ1-3	.	CASSERGNTIYF	TGTGCCAGCAGTGAACGTGGAAACACCATATATTTT
.	TRBV5-6	TRBJ2-1	.	CASSHWTRYNEQFF	TGTGCCAGCAGCCACTGGACCAGATACAATGAGCAGTTCTTC
.	TRBV30	TRBJ2-7	.	CAWRPTDRGRSYEQYF	TGTGCCTGGAGGCCGACGGACCGGGGGCGCTCCTACGAGCAGTACTTC
.	TRBV5-5	TRBJ2-2	.	CASSFYVGSSTGELFF	TGTGCCAGCAGCTTTTATGTGGGGTCGAGCACCGGGGAGCTGTTTTTT